The source of this T cell receptor (beta chain) is a study of shared clonotypes between healthy human individuals. The CDR3 loop spans 14 amino acids. In germline, CDR1 is SQVTM, CDR2 ANQGSEA. Trimming stripped 1 base from V and 2 bases from J, with 11 bases between. Data came from immunoSEQ multiplex PCR; TCRdb stores just in-frame clones and leaves some out. The sample holds roughly 1,000,000 clones; approximately 78% are singletons and the top ten take under 0.6%. This sequence originates from a man younger than 35 in good health. Some clones in this sample may be carry-over from other donors' samples. The chain employs TRBV29-1 and TRBJ1-1; D unresolved. The sequenced sample consisted of memory CD4+ T cells from PBMCs. Subset of the sample: CD45RA-negative fraction. The CDR3 is CSVEASGFNTEAFF. DNA for the CDR3: TGCAGCGTTGAAGCATCGGGGTTCAACACTGAAGCTTTCTTT.